This TCR beta chain was identified in a study of cytomegalovirus exposure and HLA in healthy donors. Overall study findings and caveats: Reported findings show TCR beta sequences accurately forecast HLA-A and HLA-B alleles in most subjects. Researchers catalogued about 150 TCR beta chains as cytomegalovirus-associated. In vitro assays verified that a few CMV-associated chains recognized CMV antigens specifically. Analysis performed later found approximately 17,000 TCR beta sequences associated with HLA alleles at 0.05 false discovery rate.

Germline loops: CDR1 MNHEY, CDR2 SVGAGI. The CDR3 length is 15 residues. V was trimmed by 0 bases and J by 8 bases, leaving 13 bases between them. The table lists this clone with a count of one. Its antigen remains unknown. The study ran its PCR with 60 Vbeta and 13 Jbeta primers. The method was immunoSEQ multiplex PCR; TCRdb's version includes in-frame clones alone and lacks a portion of them. This repertoire shows approximately 90,000 clones, 76% found once; its top ten account for approximately 1.5%. Sequenced input: PBMCs. This TCR came from a male donor in good health and CMV-seronegative. The chain employs TRBV6-5 and TRBJ1-4, with no clear D. In DNA, the CDR3 is TGTGCCAGCAGTTACTCAAGATCAGGCGCGGAAAAACTGTTTTTT. Its protein product is CASSYSRSGAEKLFF.